What follows are 25 T cell receptor beta chains derived from one specimen sequenced in a study of T-cell reconstitution after alpha-beta-depleted transplantation in children. Preparation of the TCRbeta library used unique molecular identifiers. Via MiXCR, TCRdb re-called the PCR reads, giving one row per CDR3 protein. The repertoire holds around 87,000 distinct CDR3 sequences, with roughly 8.4% as singletons. The material sequenced was PBMCs from the stem cell graft donor, taken from the stem cell graft. The source is a human donor who donated a stem cell graft to a child with congenital amegakaryocytic thrombocytopenia.

This clonotype was recorded many times. The rearrangement joins TRBV3-1 to TRBJ2-1; 10 nucleotides line up with TRBD2. The CDR3 sequence is 17 residues long. The germline V gene encodes CDR1 LGHDT and CDR2 YNNKEL (reference sequence). V lost 1 base to trimming and J lost 6 bases; unmatched junction nucleotides: 9. The CDR3 spells CASSQGASGSRRNEQFF. CDR3 in DNA: TGTGCCAGCAGCCAAGGGGCTAGCGGGAGTAGGCGCAATGAGCAGTTCTTC.

This clonotype was seen ten or more times. V and J are TRBV5-1 and TRBJ2-1; TRBD2 is a possible D gene (6 bases). CDR1 is SGHRS and CDR2 is YFSETQ in the germline V gene. CDR3 length: 13 amino acids. V was pared by 0 bases and J by 9 bases, with 10 bases between. The CDR3 here is CASSLGEEIEQFF. The CDR3 coding sequence is TGCGCCAGCAGCTTGGGGGAGGAGATTGAGCAGTTCTTC.

This clonotype was detected many times. The CDR3 DNA is TGTGCCAGTAGCCTCGGGGGTCCTGGCACTGAAGCTTTCTTT. Translating gives CASSLGGPGTEAFF. V and J are TRBV19 and TRBJ1-1, with D possibly TRBD1 on 5 matching bases. This CDR3 comprises 14 residues. V lost 6 bases to trimming and J lost 4 bases, with 15 bases between them. Germline CDR1 LNHDA, CDR2 SQIVND (reference sequence). Variable domain in full (rest from reference TRBV19 and TRBJ1-1): DGGITQSPKYLFRKEGQNVTLSCEQNLNHDAMYWYRQDPGQGLRLIYYSQIVNDFQKGDIAEGYSVSREKKESFPLTVTSAQKNPTAFYLCASSLGGPGTEAFFGQGTRLTVV.

This clonotype came up many times. This chain joins TRBV6-5 and TRBJ2-3, with D possibly TRBD2 on 5 matching bases. This CDR3 region has 14 residues. Trimming removed 3 bases at V and 4 bases at J, with 11 bases between. The V gene's germline CDR1 is MNHEY and CDR2 SVGAGI. The CDR3 DNA is TGTGCCAGCAGTTATAGAGGGCGACCAGATACGCAGTATTTT. Translation: CASSYRGRPDTQYF.

This clonotype was seen repeatedly, ten times or more. The V and J genes are TRBV6-2 or TRBV6-3 and TRBJ1-1, with D possibly TRBD1 on 5 matching bases. The CDR3 runs to 14 residues. Deletions cut 2 bases from V and 1 base from J, with 8 bases between. CDR1 is MNHEY and CDR2 is SVGEGT in the germline V gene. This CDR3 reads CASSYQGPNTEAFF. In DNA form, the CDR3 reads TGTGCCAGCAGTTACCAGGGCCCGAACACTGAAGCTTTCTTT.

This clonotype was observed at least ten times. V and J are TRBV12-3 or TRBV12-4 and TRBJ2-3, with 8 bases fitting TRBD1. CDR3 length equals 17 residues. Trimming removed 0 bases from V and 2 bases from J; junction bases left unmatched: 7. CDR3 bases: TGTGCCAGCAGTTTAGCGACTCAGGGGGCCCCCACAGATACGCAGTATTTT. The encoded protein is CASSLATQGAPTDTQYF.

This clonotype was recorded at least ten times. Sequence at one end of the junction differs from germline and may be a read error. In DNA form, the CDR3 reads TGTGCCACCAGGTCTGGCCGTCCCCACTCCGACGAGCAGTACTTC. This gives the protein CATRSGRPHSDEQYF. This sequence joins TRBV24-1 and TRBJ2-7, with D uncertain. The CDR3 loop spans 15 amino acids. Germline CDR1 KGHDR, CDR2 SFDVKD.

The chain uses TRBV11-2 and TRBJ2-2; D unresolved. Trimming took off 4 bases at V and 4 bases at J, with 7 bases between the two ends. Germline V lookup: CDR1 SGHAT, CDR2 FQNNGV. The CDR3 is 13 amino acids. CDR3 in amino acids: CASSSLTTGELFF. DNA for the CDR3: TGTGCCAGCAGCTCGCTTACCACCGGGGAGCTGTTTTTT.

Note on this clonotype: This sequence may be a read error, since a much larger clone differs from it by one base. The rearrangement joins TRBV5-3 to TRBJ2-7; the match to TRBD2 covers 10 bases. TRBV5-3 falls under the ORF class, with uncertain function. The CDR3 spans 17 residues. V was pared by 8 bases and J by 6 bases, with 20 bases of the junction left unmatched. The CDR3 bases are TGTGCCAGGAGCGTTGGCGTGGAAACTAGCGGGGCGGGCGAGCAGTACTTC. Translation: CARSVGVETSGAGEQYF.

This clonotype has ten or more counts. The chain combines TRBV12-3 or TRBV12-4 with TRBJ1-6; D is unresolved. The CDR3 is 12 amino acids. Trimming took 7 bases from V and 9 from J, leaving 10 bases between them. The CDR3 region has the DNA TGTGCCAGCAAGGTTATTGGTTCACCCCTCCACTTT. This translates into CASKVIGSPLHF.

This clonotype came up many times. The rearrangement links TRBV5-1 to TRBJ2-3; 7 positions match TRBD1. V shed 0 bases, J shed 2 bases, and the junction held 3 bases outside the gene matches. The length of the CDR3 is 15 residues. Germline values: CDR1 SGHRS, CDR2 YFSETQ. Here the CDR3 reads CASSLEQGNTDTQYF. CDR3 DNA sequence: TGCGCCAGCAGCTTGGAACAGGGGAACACAGATACGCAGTATTTT.

Many counts were recorded for this clonotype. The chain uses TRBV29-1 and TRBJ2-1, with D tentatively TRBD1 or TRBD2 (6 bases each). V was pared by 8 bases and J by 8 bases, with 19 bases between. Germline CDR1 SQVTM, CDR2 ANQGSEA. The CDR3 has 13 amino acids. CDR3 nucleotides: TGCAGCAACAGGGACTCCCGGAACGATGAGCAGTTCTTC. Translated: CSNRDSRNDEQFF.

This clonotype was recorded many times. The chain recombines TRBV5-1 with TRBJ2-1; TRBD2 agrees at 13 bases. Germline V gives CDR1 SGHRS, CDR2 YFSETQ. CDR3 size: 12 residues. J was trimmed by 14 bases and V by 4 bases; bases with no gene match: 3. CDR3 in amino acids: CASSMGLAGKFF. The CDR3 coding sequence is TGCGCCAGCAGCATGGGACTAGCGGGGAAGTTCTTC. Based on the CDR3 plus reference TRBV5-1 and TRBJ2-1, the full variable domain is KAGVTQTPRYLIKTRGQQVTLSCSPISGHRSVSWYQQTPGQGLQFLFEYFSETQRNKGNFPGRFSGRQFSNSRSEMNVSTLELGDSALYLCASSMGLAGKFFGPGTRLTVL.

This clonotype was counted ten times or more. This chain joins TRBV12-3 or TRBV12-4 and TRBJ1-6; a weak D match, TRBD1 (6 bases). This CDR3 spans 13 amino acids. The V and J ends lost 3 bases and 9 bases respectively, with 9 bases between them. As DNA, the CDR3 is TGTGCCAGCAGTTTCAGGGGTGGTTCACCCCTCCACTTT. Translation gives CASSFRGGSPLHF.

This clonotype has a count of ten or more. The chain is built from TRBV27 and TRBJ1-5; D is possibly TRBD1 (5 bases). CDR1 MNHEY and CDR2 SMNVEV come from the germline V gene (reference sequence). This CDR3 region has 13 residues. Deletions cut 11 bases from V and 4 bases from J, with 15 bases between. The CDR3: CAAGGSRNQPQHF. CDR3 nucleotides: TGTGCCGCGGGGGGGTCGAGGAATCAGCCCCAGCATTTT.

This clonotype showed up many times. The chain has TRBV6-5 and TRBJ1-1; D gene ambiguous. Germline V CDR1 and CDR2: MNHEY, SVGAGI. The ends were cut back, 6 bases at V and 0 bases at J, with 14 bases in the middle. This CDR3 region has 15 residues. In DNA, the CDR3 is TGTGCCAGCAGCCGGCGAGGGCAGATGAACACTGAAGCTTTCTTT. Its protein product is CASSRRGQMNTEAFF.

This clonotype was seen ten or more times. The chain couples TRBV5-1 to TRBJ2-7; 14 nucleotides agree with TRBD2. Germline CDR1 is SGHRS and CDR2 is YFSETQ. The V gene end was trimmed by 0 bases and the J gene end by 0 bases; junction bases not matched to a gene: 5. This CDR3 is 18 amino acids long. For the CDR3, the DNA is TGCGCCAGCAGCTTGGCCGCAGGGACTAGCGGGAGCTCCTACGAGCAGTACTTC. Translation: CASSLAAGTSGSSYEQYF.

This clonotype was observed at least ten times. Written as DNA, the CDR3 is TGTGCCAGCAGCCAAGATCGGGGGACGGCGGTAAGGTATGGCTACACCTTC. Its translation: CASSQDRGTAVRYGYTF. The J gene is TRBJ1-2, the V gene TRBV3-1, with D possibly TRBD1 on 5 matching bases. The CDR3 runs to 17 residues. V shed 0 bases and J shed 5 bases, with 19 bases lying between them. From germline, CDR1 is LGHDT and CDR2 YNNKEL (reference sequence).

In its sample, this clonotype was seen many times. The CDR3 loop is CASSIPPSTDTQYF. The CDR3 DNA sequence: TGTGCCAGCAGCATTCCCCCTAGCACAGATACGCAGTATTTT. The genes are TRBV7-2 and TRBJ2-3; D gene ambiguous. The CDR3 has 14 residues. Trimming pared 5 bases from V and 0 bases from J, leaving 9 bases between. Germline CDR1 is SGHTA and CDR2 is FQGNSA.

The sample holds many counts of this clonotype. V is TRBV6-5 and J is TRBJ2-2; 7 bases match TRBD2. The V segment lost 7 bases and the J segment 4 bases; nucleotides outside the gene matches: 9. Germline CDR1 MNHEY, CDR2 SVGAGI. This CDR3 region has 15 residues. CDR3 residues: CASTTGGGATGELFF. The CDR3 region has the DNA TGTGCCAGCACAACGGGGGGAGGGGCCACCGGGGAGCTGTTTTTT.

The CDR3 protein is CASSQERGGGTGELFF. DNA of the CDR3: TGTGCCAGCAGCCAAGAAAGGGGGGGGGGCACCGGGGAGCTGTTTTTT. J is TRBJ2-2 and V is TRBV3-1, with a weak D call TRBD2 (7 bases). The length of the CDR3 is 16 residues. Per the germline V gene, CDR1 is LGHDT and CDR2 is YNNKEL (reference sequence). V was clipped by 0 bases and J by 4 bases, with 12 bases between them.

This clonotype was counted ten times or more. The chain carries TRBV20-1 and TRBJ2-3; 8 bases align to TRBD1. CDR3 length: 14 residues. CDR1 is DFQATT and CDR2 is SNEGSKA in the germline V gene (reference sequence). The ends lost 6 bases at V and 10 bases at J; junction bases unmatched: 15. The CDR3 DNA reads TGCAGTGCCCGGTCGGACAGGGACCTTTCGGCGCAGTATTTT. It is translated as CSARSDRDLSAQYF.

This clonotype was seen many times. The rearrangement joins TRBV13 to TRBJ1-2; D is possibly TRBD1 (5 bases). The CDR3 runs 14 residues. V was trimmed by 5 bases and J by 8 bases, leaving 18 bases between them. Germline-derived CDR1 and CDR2 are PRHDT and FYEKMQ (reference sequence). The DNA of the CDR3 is TGTGCCAGCAGCGTTGGGACGGCTGCTGTGGGCTACACCTTC. Its translation is CASSVGTAAVGYTF.

This clonotype occurred many times. At one of its ends the junction is not consistent with the germline gene, which may arise from a read error. The genes are TRBV7-9 and TRBJ2-1; 11 positions match TRBD2. The CDR3 extends over 14 amino acids. Germline V gene lookup returns CDR1 SEHNR and CDR2 FQNEAQ (reference sequence). As DNA, the CDR3 is TGTGCCAGCAGCCTAGCGGGGGGCAACAATGAGCAGTTCTTC. Translation: CASSLAGGNNEQFF.

This clonotype was found many times. The V and J genes are TRBV28 and TRBJ2-3; 8 bases align to TRBD2. The CDR3 runs to 17 residues. J was trimmed by 1 base and V by 10 bases; bases with no gene match: 16. Germline V gives CDR1 MDHEN, CDR2 SYDVKM. CDR3 sequence (DNA): TGTGCCACCCCGAGCGGGAGAGTCACAGCCGGCACAGATACGCAGTATTTT. Its protein product is CATPSGRVTAGTDTQYF.